This TCR beta chain was found in a study of molecular identifiers for immune sequencing clone quantification. Libraries of bulk TCR were made by previously described methods (with listed TCR primers). TCRdb recomputed calls from the PCR reads with MiXCR, one row per CDR3 protein. This repertoire shows hundreds of thousands of distinct CDR3 sequences, approximately 20% found once; its top ten account for roughly 0.83%. V was clipped by 2 bases and J by 5 bases, with 7 bases between them. Germline V lookup: CDR1 MNHEY, CDR2 SVGAGI. The CDR3 contains 13 residues. This clonotype was picked up a small number of times. Sorting selected naive CD8 T cells with a CD8+CD4-CCR7+CD45RA+ phenotype.

This chain links TRBV6-5 with TRBJ2-1, with D unresolved. Sequencing used naive CD8+ T cells from blood, with Jurkat cell RNA spiked in. The subset is: FACS-sorted CD8+CD4-CCR7+CD45RA+ naive T cells. This sequence was found in a human donor in good health. Some libraries in this study had Jurkat cell RNA spiked in. The CDR3 sequence: CASSYKLHNEQFF. The CDR3 DNA reads TGTGCCAGCAGTTACAAACTACACAATGAGCAGTTCTTC.